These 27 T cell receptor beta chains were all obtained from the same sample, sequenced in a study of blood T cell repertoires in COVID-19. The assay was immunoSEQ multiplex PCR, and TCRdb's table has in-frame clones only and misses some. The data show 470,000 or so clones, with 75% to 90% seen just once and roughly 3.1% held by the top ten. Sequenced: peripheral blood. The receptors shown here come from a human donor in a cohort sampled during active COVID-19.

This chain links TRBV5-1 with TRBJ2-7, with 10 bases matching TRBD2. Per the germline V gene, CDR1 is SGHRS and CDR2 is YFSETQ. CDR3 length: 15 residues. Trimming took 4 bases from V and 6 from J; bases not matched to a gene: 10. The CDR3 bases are TGCGCCAGCAGCCCCTCTAGCGGGAGTGAGTCCGAGCAGTACTTC. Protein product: CASSPSSGSESEQYF.

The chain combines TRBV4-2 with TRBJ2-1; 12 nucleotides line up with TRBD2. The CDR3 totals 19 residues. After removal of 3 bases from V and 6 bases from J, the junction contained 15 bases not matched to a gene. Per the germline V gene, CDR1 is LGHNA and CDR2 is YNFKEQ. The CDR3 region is CASSQGTSGWRLVSNEQFF. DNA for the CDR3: TGTGCCAGCAGCCAGGGGACTAGCGGGTGGAGGTTGGTTTCCAATGAGCAGTTCTTC.

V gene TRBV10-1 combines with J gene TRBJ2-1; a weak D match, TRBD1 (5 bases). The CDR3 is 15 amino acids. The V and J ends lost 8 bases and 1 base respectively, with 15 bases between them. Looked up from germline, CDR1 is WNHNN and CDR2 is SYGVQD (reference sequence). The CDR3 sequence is CASRNDGASYNEQFF. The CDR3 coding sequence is TGCGCCAGCCGGAATGATGGGGCTTCCTACAATGAGCAGTTCTTC.

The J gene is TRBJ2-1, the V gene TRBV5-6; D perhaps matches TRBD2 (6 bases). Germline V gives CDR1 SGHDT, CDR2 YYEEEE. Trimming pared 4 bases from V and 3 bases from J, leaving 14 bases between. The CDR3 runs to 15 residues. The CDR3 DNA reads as TGTGCCAGCAGCAGGGCCGGGACTGGCTACAATGAGCAGTTCTTC. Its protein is CASSRAGTGYNEQFF.

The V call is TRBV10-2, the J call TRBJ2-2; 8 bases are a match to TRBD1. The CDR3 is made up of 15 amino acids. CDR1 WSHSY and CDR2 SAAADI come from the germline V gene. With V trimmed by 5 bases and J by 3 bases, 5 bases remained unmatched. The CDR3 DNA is TGCGCCAGCAGTCCGACAGGGGTAGACACCGGGGAGCTGTTTTTT. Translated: CASSPTGVDTGELFF.

The CDR3 protein is CASSLYTGEETQYF. The CDR3 DNA sequence: TGTGCCAGCAGTTTATACACAGGGGAAGAGACCCAGTACTTC. The chain joins TRBV27 to TRBJ2-5; TRBD1 agrees at 7 bases. With V trimmed by 1 base and J by 3 bases, 2 bases remained unmatched. This CDR3 contains 14 residues. Germline V gene lookup returns CDR1 MNHEY and CDR2 SMNVEV (reference sequence).

CDR3 residues: CASSSFPSRQGARGEAFF. CDR3 nucleotide sequence: TGTGCCAGCAGCTCTTTTCCTAGTCGACAGGGGGCGCGGGGTGAAGCTTTCTTT. The chain couples TRBV5-4 to TRBJ1-1; 10 nucleotides agree with TRBD1. The J segment lost 7 bases and the V segment lost 3 bases, leaving 18 bases of the junction unmatched. There are 18 residues in the CDR3. Germline V gene data show CDR1 as SGHNT and CDR2 as YYREEE (reference sequence).

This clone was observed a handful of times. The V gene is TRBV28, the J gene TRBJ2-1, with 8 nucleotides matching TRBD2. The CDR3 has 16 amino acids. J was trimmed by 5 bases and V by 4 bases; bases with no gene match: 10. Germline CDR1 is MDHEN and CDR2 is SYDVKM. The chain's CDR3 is CASSSPGLVKDNEQFF. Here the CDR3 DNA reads TGTGCCAGCAGTTCCCCGGGACTAGTCAAAGACAATGAGCAGTTCTTC. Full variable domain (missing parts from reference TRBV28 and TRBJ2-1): DVKVTQSSRYLVKRTGEKVFLECVQDMDHENMFWYRQDPGLGLRLIYFSYDVKMKEKGDIPEGYSVSREKKERFSLILESASTNQTSMYLCASSSPGLVKDNEQFFGPGTRLTVL.

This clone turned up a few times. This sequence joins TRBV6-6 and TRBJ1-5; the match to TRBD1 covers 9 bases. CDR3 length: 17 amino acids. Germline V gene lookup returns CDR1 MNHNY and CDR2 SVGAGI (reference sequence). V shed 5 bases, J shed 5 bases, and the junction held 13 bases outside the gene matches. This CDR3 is CASSRSLTGQGDQPQHF. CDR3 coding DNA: TGTGCCAGCAGTCGCTCTCTAACGGGACAGGGCGATCAGCCCCAGCATTTT.

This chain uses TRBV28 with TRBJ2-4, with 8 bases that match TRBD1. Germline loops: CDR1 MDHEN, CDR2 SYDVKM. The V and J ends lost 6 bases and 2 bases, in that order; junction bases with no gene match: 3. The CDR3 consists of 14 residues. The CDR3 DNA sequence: TGTGCCAGCAGCAGACAGGGGTCCAAAAACATTCAGTACTTC. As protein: CASSRQGSKNIQYF.

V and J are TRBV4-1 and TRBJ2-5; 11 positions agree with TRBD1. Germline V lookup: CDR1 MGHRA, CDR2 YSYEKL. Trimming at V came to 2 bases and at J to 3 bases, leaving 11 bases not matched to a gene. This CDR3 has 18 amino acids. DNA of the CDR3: TGCGCCAGCAGCCAAAGGACAGGGGGCTGGGGGCCCAAAGAGACCCAGTACTTC. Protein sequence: CASSQRTGGWGPKETQYF.

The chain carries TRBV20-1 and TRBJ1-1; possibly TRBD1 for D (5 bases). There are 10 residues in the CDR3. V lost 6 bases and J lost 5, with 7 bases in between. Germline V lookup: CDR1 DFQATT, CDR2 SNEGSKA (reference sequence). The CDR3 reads CSAKGTEAFF. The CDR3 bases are TGCAGTGCGAAGGGGACTGAAGCTTTCTTT.

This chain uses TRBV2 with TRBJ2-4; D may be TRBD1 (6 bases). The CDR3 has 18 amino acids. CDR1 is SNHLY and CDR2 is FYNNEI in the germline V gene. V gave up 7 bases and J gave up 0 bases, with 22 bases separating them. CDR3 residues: CASTGTGWAMRAKNIQYF. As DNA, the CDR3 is TGTGCCAGCACGGGAACAGGGTGGGCAATGCGAGCCAAAAACATTCAGTACTTC.

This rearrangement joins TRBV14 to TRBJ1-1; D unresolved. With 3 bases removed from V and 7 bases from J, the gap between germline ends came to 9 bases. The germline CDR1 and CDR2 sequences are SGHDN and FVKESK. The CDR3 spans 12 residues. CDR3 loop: CASSQGLDEAFF. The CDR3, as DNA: TGTGCCAGCAGCCAGGGCTTAGATGAAGCTTTCTTT.

DNA of the CDR3: TGTGCCAGCATAGAGGGAGAAGGCGGAAACACCATATATTTT. It specifies CASIEGEGGNTIYF. This chain connects TRBV21-1 to TRBJ1-3. TRBV21-1 is marked as a pseudogene. The CDR3 contains 14 residues.

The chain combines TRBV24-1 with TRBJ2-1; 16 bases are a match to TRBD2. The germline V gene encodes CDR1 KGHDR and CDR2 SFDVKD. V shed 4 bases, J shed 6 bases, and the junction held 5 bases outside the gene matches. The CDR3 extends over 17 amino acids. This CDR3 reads CATSESGTSGRVNEQFF. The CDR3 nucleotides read TGTGCCACCAGTGAATCAGGGACTAGCGGGAGGGTCAATGAGCAGTTCTTC.

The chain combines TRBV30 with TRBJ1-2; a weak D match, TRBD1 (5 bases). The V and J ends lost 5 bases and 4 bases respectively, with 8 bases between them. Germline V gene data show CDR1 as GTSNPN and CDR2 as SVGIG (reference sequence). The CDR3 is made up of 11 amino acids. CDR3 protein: CAWETAYGYTF. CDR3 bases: TGTGCCTGGGAGACAGCCTATGGCTACACCTTC.

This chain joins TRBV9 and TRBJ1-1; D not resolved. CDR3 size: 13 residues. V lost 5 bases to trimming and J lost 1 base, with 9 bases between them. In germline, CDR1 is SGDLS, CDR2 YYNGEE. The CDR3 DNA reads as TGTGCCAGCAGGGCGGAGGGGAACACTGAAGCTTTCTTT. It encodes CASRAEGNTEAFF.

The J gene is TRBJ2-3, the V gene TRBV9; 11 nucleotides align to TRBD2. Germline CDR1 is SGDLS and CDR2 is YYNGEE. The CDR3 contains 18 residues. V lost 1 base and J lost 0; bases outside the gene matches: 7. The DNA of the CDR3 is TGTGCCAGCAGCGTATATGGGACTAGCGGAGTTAGCACAGATACGCAGTATTTT. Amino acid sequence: CASSVYGTSGVSTDTQYF.

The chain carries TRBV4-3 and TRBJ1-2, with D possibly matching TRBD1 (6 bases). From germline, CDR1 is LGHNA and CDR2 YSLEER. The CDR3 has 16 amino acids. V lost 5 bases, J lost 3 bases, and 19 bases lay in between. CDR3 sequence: CASSYRRGGLHYGYTF. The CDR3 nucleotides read TGCGCCAGCAGCTACCGGAGGGGGGGGTTACACTATGGCTACACCTTC.

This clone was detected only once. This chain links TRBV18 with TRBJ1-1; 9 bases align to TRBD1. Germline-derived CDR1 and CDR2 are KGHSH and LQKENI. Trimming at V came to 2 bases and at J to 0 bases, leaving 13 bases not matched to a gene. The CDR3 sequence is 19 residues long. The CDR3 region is CASSPLPGTGTGMNTEAFF. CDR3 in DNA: TGTGCCAGCTCACCATTGCCAGGGACAGGGACGGGTATGAACACTGAAGCTTTCTTT.

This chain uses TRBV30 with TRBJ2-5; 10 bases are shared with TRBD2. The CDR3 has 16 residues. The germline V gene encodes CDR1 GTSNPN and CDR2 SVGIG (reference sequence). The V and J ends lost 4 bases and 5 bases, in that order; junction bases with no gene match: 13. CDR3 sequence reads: CAWIVLAGWVGETQYF. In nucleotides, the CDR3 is TGTGCCTGGATTGTACTAGCGGGATGGGTTGGGGAGACCCAGTACTTC.

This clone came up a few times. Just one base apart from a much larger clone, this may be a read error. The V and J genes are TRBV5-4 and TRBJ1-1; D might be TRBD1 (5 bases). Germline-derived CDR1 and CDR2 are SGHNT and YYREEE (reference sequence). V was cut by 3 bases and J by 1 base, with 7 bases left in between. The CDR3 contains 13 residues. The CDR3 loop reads CASSSDTNTEAFF. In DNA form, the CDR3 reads TGTGCCAGCAGCTCGGACACGAACACTGAAGCTTTCTTT.

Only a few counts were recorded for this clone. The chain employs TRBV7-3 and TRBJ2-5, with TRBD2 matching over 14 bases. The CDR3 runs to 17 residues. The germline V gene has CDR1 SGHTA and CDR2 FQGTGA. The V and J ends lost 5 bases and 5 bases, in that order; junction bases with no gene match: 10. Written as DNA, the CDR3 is TGTGCCAGCAGCCCGACGGGACTAGCGGGAGAGGGGGAGACCCAGTACTTC. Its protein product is CASSPTGLAGEGETQYF.

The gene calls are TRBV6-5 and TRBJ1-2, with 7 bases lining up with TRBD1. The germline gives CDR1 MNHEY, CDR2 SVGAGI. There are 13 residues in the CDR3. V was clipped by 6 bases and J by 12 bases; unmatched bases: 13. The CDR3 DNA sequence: TGTGCCAGCAGCAGAGGAGACAGGGCGTCCCACACCTTC. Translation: CASSRGDRASHTF.

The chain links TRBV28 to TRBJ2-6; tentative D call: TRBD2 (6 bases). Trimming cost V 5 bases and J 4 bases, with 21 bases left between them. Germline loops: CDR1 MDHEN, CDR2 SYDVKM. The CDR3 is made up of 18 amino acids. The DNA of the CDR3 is TGTGCCAGCAGTCCCCTGGGGCTGAGGGGAGGAGGGGCCAACGTCCTGACTTTC. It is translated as CASSPLGLRGGGANVLTF. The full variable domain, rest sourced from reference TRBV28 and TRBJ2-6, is DVKVTQSSRYLVKRTGEKVFLECVQDMDHENMFWYRQDPGLGLRLIYFSYDVKMKEKGDIPEGYSVSREKKERFSLILESASTNQTSMYLCASSPLGLRGGGANVLTFGAGSRLTVL.

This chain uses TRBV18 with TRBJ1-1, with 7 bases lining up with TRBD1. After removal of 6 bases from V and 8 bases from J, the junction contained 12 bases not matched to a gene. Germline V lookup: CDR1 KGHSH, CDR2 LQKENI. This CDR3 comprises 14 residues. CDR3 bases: TGTGCCAGCTCTCTTACCGGGACAGCCGAAGAAGCTTTCTTT. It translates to CASSLTGTAEEAFF.